This T cell receptor beta chain comes out of a study of blood T cells in healthy people across ages. Primers used in a second PCR of roughly 7 to 11 cycles were a sample-barcoded 5' primer and a J-beta primer mix. One entry per CDR3 protein, called by TCRdb with MiXCR from the 5' RACE reads. This table has around 1.1 million distinct CDR3 sequences, roughly two fifths appearing once. This clonotype has more than one count but fewer than ten. Sequencing input: blood. This TCR was recovered from a man aged 18-30 years in good health.

The CDR3 protein is CASSLADSGGLGEAFF. For the CDR3, the DNA is TGTGCCAGCAGCTTAGCGGATTCAGGGGGCTTAGGTGAAGCTTTCTTT. The V and J genes are TRBV7-8 and TRBJ1-1, with TRBD1 identical over 8 bases. The CDR3 loop spans 16 amino acids. Germline-derived CDR1 and CDR2 are SGHVS and FQNEAQ. The trim removed 0 bases at V and 7 bases at J, leaving 10 bases unmatched.